One T cell receptor beta chain is described in this entry. This sample is drawn from a study of blood T cell repertoires in COVID-19. Study at large: The origin of the acute and convalescent COVID-19 samples was the United States, Italy and Spain. Nucleic acid was either cDNA or gDNA, and it came from T cells, B-cell-depleted T cells, or PBMCs.

Authors' methods: It was from reference gene primer amplification that nucleated cell counts were estimated. The repertoire was sequenced with immunoSEQ multiplex PCR; TCRdb's copy has only in-frame clones and lacks some. V and J calls plus clone size are reproduced from that table; the DNA served to infer D and trimming. The sample comprises about 35,000 clones, 80% to 95% of which are singletons, and about 21% rests with the top ten. This clonotype originated in a man of 80 years or more with acute or convalescent COVID-19. The specimen sequenced was peripheral blood.

For the CDR3, the DNA is TGTGCCAGTAGTATGGTTCGACAGAATAATGAAAAACTGTTTTTT. It translates to CASSMVRQNNEKLFF. The V gene is TRBV19, the J gene TRBJ1-4; possible D gene TRBD1, 5 bases. This CDR3 region has 15 residues. Germline CDR1 reads LNHDA; CDR2 reads SQIVND (reference sequence). V lost 3 bases to trimming and J lost 4 bases, with 12 bases between them. Full variable domain (missing parts from reference TRBV19 and TRBJ1-4): DGGITQSPKYLFRKEGQNVTLSCEQNLNHDAMYWYRQDPGQGLRLIYYSQIVNDFQKGDIAEGYSVSREKKESFPLTVTSAQKNPTAFYLCASSMVRQNNEKLFFGSGTQLSVL.